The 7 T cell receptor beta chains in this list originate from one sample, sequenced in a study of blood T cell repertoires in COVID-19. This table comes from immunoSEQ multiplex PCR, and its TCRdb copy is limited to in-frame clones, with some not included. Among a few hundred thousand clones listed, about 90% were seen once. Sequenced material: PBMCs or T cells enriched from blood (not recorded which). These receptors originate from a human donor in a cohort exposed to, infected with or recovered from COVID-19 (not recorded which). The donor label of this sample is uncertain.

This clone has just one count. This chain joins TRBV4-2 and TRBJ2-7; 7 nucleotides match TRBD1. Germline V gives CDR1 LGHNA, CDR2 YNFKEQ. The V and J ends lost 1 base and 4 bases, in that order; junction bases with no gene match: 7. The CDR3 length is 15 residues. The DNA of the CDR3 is TGTGCCAGCAGCCAAGCCCGACAGGGACCTTACGAGCAGTACTTC. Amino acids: CASSQARQGPYEQYF.

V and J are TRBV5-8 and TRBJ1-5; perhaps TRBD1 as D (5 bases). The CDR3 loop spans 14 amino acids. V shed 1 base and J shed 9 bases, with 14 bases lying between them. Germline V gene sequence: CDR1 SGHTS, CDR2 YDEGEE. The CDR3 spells CASSLPTGLGPQHF. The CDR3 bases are TGTGCCAGCAGCTTGCCCACAGGCCTAGGGCCCCAGCATTTT.

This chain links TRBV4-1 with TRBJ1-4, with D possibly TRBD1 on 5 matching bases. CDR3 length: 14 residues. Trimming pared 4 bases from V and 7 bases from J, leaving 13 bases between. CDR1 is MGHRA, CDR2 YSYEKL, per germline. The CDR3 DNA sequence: TGCGCCAGCAGCCTGCGGGGGGACGGTGAAAAACTGTTTTTT. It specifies CASSLRGDGEKLFF.

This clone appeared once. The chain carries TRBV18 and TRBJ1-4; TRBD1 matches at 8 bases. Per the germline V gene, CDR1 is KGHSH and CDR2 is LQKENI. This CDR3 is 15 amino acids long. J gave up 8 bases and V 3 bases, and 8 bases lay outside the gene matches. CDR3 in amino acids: CASSPALDRAEKLFF. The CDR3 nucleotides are TGTGCCAGCTCACCCGCCTTGGACAGGGCGGAAAAACTGTTTTTT.

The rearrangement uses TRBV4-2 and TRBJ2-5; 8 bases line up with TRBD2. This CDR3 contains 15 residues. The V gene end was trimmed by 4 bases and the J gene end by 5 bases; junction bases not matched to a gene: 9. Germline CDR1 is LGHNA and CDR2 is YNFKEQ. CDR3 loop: CASSRVAGSVETQYF. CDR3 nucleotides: TGTGCCAGCAGCCGGGTAGCGGGGTCGGTCGAGACCCAGTACTTC.

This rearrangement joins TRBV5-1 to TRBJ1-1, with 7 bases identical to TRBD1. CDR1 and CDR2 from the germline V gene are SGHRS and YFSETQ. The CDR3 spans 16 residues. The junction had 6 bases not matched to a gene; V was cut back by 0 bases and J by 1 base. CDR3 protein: CASSLGQGRTNTEAFF. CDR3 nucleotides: TGCGCCAGCAGCTTGGGACAGGGACGGACGAACACTGAAGCTTTCTTT. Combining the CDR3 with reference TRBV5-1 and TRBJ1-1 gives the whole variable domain KAGVTQTPRYLIKTRGQQVTLSCSPISGHRSVSWYQQTPGQGLQFLFEYFSETQRNKGNFPGRFSGRQFSNSRSEMNVSTLELGDSALYLCASSLGQGRTNTEAFFGQGTRLTVV.

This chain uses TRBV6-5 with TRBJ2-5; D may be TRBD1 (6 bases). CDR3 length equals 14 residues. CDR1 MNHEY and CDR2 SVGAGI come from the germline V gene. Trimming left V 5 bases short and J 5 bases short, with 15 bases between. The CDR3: CASSSLGGLETQYF. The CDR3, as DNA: TGTGCCAGCAGTAGCCTTGGGGGCCTGGAGACCCAGTACTTC.